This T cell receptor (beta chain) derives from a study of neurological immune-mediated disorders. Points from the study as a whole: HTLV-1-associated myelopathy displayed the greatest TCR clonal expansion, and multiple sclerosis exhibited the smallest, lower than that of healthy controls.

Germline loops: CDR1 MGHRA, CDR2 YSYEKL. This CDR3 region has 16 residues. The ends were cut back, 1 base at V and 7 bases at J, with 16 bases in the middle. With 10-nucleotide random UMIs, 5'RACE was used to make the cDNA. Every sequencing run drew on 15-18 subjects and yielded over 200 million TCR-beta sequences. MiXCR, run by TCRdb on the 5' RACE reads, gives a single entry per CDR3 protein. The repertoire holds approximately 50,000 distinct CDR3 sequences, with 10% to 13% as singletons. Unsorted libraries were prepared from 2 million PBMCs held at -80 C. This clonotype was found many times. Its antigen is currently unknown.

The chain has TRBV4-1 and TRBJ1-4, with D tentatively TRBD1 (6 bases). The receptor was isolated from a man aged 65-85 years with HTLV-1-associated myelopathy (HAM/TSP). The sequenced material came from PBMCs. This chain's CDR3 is CASSQALNRVGEKLFF. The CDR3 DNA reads TGCGCCAGCAGCCAAGCCCTTAACAGGGTTGGTGAAAAACTGTTTTTT.